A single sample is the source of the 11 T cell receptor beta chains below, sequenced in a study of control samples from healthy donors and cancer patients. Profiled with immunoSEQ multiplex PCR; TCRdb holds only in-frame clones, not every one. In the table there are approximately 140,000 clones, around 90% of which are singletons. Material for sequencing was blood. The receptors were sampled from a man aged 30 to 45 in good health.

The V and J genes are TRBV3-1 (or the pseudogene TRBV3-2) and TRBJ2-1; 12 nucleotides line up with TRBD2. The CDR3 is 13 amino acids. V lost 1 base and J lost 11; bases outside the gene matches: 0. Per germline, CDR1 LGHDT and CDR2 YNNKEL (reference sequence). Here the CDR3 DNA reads TGTGCCAGCAGCCAAGGGACTAGCGGGAAGCAGTTCTTC. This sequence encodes CASSQGTSGKQFF.

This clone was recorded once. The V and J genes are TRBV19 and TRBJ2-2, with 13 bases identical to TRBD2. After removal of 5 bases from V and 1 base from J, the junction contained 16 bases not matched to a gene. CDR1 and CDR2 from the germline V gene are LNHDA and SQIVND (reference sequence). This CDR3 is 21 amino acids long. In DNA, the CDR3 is TGTGCCAGTAGTGTAAATTTAGTCACTAGCGGGAGGGCGCGGAACACCGGGGAGCTGTTTTTT. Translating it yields CASSVNLVTSGRARNTGELFF.

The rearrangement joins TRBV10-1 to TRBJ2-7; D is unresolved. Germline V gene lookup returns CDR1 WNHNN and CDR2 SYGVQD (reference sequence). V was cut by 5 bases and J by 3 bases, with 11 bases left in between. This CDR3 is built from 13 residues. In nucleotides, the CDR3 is TGCGCCAGCAGTCGTGGATATAACTACGAGCAGTACTTC. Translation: CASSRGYNYEQYF.

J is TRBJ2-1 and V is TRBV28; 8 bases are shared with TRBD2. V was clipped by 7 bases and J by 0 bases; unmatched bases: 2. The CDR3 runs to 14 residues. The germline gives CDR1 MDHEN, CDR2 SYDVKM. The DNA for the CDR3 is TGTGCCAGCACCGCGGGAGGCTCCTACAATGAGCAGTTCTTC. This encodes CASTAGGSYNEQFF.

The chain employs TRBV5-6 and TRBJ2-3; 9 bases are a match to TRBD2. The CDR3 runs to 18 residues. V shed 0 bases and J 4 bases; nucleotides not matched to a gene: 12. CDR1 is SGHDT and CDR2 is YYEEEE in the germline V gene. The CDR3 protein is CASSLDWLAGIEADTQYF. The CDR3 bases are TGTGCCAGCAGCTTGGATTGGCTAGCGGGAATCGAGGCAGATACGCAGTATTTT.

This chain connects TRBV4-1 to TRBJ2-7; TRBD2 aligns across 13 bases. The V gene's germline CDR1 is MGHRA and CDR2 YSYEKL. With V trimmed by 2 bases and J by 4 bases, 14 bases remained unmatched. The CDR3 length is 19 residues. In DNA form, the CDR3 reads TGCGCCAGCAGCCAATTCGTAACTAGCGGGAGGGCCAGGAGTTACGAGCAGTACTTC. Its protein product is CASSQFVTSGRARSYEQYF.

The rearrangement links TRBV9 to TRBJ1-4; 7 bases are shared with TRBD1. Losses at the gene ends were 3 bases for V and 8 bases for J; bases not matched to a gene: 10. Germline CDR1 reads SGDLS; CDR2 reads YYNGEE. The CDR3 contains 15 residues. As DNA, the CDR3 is TGTGCCAGCAGCGATAGACAGGGAGGAGGCGAAAAACTGTTTTTT. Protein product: CASSDRQGGGEKLFF.

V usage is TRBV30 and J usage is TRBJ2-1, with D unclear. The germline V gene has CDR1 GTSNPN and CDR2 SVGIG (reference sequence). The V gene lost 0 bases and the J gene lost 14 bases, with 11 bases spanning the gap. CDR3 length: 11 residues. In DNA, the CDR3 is TGTGCCTGGAGTGTAACCATTACGGAGTTCTTC. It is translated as CAWSVTITEFF.

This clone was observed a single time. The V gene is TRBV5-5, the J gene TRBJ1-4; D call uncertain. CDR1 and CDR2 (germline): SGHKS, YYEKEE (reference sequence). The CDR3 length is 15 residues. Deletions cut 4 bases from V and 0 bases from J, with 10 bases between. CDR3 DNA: TGTGCCAGCAGCGCAGAACAGTCAACTAATGAAAAACTGTTTTTT. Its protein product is CASSAEQSTNEKLFF.

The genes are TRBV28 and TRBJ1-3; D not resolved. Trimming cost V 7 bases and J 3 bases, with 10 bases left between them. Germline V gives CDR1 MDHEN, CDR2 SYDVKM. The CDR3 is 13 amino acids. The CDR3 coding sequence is TGTGCCAGCAAGTTGGGTGTTGGAAACACCATATATTTT. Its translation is CASKLGVGNTIYF.

CDR3 sequence: CASRRAGGPQQFF. The CDR3 bases are TGTGCCAGCAGAAGGGCGGGGGGCCCTCAGCAGTTCTTC. This chain joins TRBV28 and TRBJ2-1; 8 bases map to TRBD2. Per the germline V gene, CDR1 is MDHEN and CDR2 is SYDVKM. V lost 6 bases to trimming and J lost 11 bases; unmatched junction nucleotides: 9. The CDR3 is 13 amino acids.